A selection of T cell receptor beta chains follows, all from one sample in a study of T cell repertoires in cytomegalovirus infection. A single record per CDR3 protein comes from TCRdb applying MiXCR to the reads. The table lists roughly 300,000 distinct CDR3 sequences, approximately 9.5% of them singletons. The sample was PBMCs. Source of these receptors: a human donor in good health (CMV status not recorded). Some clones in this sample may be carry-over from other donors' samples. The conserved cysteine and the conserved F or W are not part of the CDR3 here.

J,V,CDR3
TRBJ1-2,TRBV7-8,ASSSRIPNYGYT
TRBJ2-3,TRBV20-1,SANSGTSGSRADTQY
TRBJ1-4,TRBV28,ASSLLVEEKLF
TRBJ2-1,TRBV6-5,ASSYFLGDYSSYNEQF
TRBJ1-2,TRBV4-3,ASSQETQGNYGYT
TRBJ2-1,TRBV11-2,ASSLSRTSSYNEQF
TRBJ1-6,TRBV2,ASSENARNSPLH
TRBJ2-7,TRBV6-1,AITVRRDSNSYEQY
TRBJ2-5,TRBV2,ASSAMTSYQETQY
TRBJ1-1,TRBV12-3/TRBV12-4,ASSPFVDGAF
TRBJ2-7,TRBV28,ASMGTEAYEQY
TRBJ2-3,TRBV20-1,SAGAGGTDTQY
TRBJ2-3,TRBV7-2,ASSLIYTDTQY
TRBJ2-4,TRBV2,ASRPSGRTKNIQY
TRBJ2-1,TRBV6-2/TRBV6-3,ASRLTGYWNEQF
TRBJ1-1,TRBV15,ATSRDRVNTEAF
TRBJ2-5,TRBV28,ALTLDTQETQY
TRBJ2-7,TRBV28,ASSGSRKREGRGEQY
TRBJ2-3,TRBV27,ASSSRISTGTEHSTDTQY
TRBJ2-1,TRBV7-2,ASSPGSGQYNEQF
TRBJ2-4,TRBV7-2,ASSLGHGRPIMAKNIQY
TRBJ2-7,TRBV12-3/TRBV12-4,ASSLRPKDYGQY
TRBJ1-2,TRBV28,ASSLGSDPPNYGYT
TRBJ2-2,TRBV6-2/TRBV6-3,ASSYSPANTGELF